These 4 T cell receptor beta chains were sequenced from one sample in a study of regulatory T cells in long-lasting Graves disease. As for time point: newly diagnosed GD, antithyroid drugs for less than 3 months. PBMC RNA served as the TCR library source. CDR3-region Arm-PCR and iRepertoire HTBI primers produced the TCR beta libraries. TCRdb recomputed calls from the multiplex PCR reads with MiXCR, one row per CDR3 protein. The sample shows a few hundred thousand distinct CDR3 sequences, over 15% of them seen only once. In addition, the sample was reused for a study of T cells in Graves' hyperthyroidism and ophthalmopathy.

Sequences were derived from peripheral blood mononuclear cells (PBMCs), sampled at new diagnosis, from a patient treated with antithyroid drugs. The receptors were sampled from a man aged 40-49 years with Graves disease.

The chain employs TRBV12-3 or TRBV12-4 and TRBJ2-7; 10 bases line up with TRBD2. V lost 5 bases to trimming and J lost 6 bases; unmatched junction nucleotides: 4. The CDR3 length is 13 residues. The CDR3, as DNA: TGTGCCAGCAGTCGCCTAGCGGGGGTCGAGCAGTACTTC. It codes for CASSRLAGVEQYF.

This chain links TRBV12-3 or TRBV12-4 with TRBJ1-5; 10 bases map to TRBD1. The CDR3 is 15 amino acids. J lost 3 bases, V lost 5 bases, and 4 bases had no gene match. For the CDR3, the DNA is TGTGCCAGCAGTGGACAGGGGGGTAACAATCAGCCCCAGCATTTT. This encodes CASSGQGGNNQPQHF.

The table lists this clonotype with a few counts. The CDR3 nucleotides read TGTGCCAGCAGCTGGAGCGGGGCCACTCGTGGGGAGCAGTTCTTC. It yields the protein CASSWSGATRGEQFF. The V call is TRBV7-9, the J call TRBJ2-1; 7 nucleotides match TRBD2. Germline lookup yields CDR1 SEHNR and CDR2 FQNEAQ (reference sequence). After removal of 4 bases from V and 10 bases from J, the junction contained 13 bases not matched to a gene. The CDR3 consists of 15 residues.

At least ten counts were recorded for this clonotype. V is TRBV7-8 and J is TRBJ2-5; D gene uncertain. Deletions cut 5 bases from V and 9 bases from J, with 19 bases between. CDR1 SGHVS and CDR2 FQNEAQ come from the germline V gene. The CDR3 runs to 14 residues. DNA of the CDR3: TGTGCCAGCAGCCCTCGGACCGATACGGATGCCCAGTACTTC. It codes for CASSPRTDTDAQYF.